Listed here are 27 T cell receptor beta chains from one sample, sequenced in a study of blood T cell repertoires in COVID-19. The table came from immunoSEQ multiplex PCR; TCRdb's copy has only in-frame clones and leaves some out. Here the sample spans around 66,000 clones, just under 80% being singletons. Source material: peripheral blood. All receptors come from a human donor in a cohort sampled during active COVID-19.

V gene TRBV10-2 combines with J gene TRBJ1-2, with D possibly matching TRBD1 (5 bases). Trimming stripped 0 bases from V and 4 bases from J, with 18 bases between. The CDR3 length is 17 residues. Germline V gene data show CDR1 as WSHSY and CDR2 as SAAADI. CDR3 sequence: CASSESKSTGFSYGYTF. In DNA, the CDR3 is TGCGCCAGCAGTGAGTCGAAGAGTACAGGCTTCTCCTATGGCTACACCTTC.

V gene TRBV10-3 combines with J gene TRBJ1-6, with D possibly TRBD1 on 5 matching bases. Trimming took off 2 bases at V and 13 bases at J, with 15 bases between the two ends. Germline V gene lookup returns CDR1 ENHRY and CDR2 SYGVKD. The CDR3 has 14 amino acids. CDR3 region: CAISEKQGIGPLHF. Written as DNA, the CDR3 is TGTGCCATCAGTGAGAAGCAGGGAATCGGTCCCCTCCACTTT.

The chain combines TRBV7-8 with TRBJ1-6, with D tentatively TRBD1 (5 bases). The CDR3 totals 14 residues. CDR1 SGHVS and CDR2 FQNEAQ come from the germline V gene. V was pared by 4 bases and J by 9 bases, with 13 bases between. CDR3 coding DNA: TGTGCCAGCAGCTCGCAGGGTGTAAGTTCACCCCTCCACTTT. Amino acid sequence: CASSSQGVSSPLHF. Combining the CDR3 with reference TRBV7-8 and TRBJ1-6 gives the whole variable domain GAGVSQSPRYKVAKRGQDVALRCDPISGHVSLFWYQQALGQGPEFLTYFQNEAQLDKSGLPSDRFFAERPEGSVSTLKIQRTQQEDSAVYLCASSSQGVSSPLHFGNGTRLTVT.

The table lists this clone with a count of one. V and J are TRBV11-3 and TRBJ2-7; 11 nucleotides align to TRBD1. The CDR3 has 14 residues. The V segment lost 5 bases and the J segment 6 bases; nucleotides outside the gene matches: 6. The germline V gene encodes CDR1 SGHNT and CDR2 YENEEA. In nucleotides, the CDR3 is TGTGCCAGCAGCCTCGGACAGGGGGCCTCCGAGCAGTACTTC. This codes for CASSLGQGASEQYF.

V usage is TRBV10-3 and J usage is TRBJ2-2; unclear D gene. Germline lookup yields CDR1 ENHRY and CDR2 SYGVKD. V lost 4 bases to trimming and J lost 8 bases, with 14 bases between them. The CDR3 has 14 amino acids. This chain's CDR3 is CAISGLAGGGELFF. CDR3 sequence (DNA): TGTGCCATCAGTGGACTTGCTGGTGGGGGGGAGCTGTTTTTT.

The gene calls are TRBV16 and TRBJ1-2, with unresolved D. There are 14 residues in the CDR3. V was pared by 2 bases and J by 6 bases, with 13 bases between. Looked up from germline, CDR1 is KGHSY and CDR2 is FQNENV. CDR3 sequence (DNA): TGTGCCAGCAGCCAAATGCAACTTTCCCATGGCTACACCTTC. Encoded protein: CASSQMQLSHGYTF. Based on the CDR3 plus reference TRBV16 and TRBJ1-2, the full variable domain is GEEVAQTPKHLVRGEGQKAKLYCAPIKGHSYVFWYQQVLKNEFKFLISFQNENVFDETGMPKERFSAKCLPNSPCSLEIQATKLEDSAVYFCASSQMQLSHGYTFGSGTRLTVV.

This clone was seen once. The CDR3 DNA reads TGTGCCAGCAGCTTAGGGGGCCAGCTGAACACTGAAGCTTTCTTT. Protein product: CASSLGGQLNTEAFF. This rearrangement joins TRBV7-9 to TRBJ1-1, with a possible D match to TRBD1 (5 bases). CDR1 is SEHNR and CDR2 is FQNEAQ in the germline V gene (reference sequence). The CDR3 is 15 residues long. Trimming cost V 1 base and J 0 bases, with 9 bases left between them.

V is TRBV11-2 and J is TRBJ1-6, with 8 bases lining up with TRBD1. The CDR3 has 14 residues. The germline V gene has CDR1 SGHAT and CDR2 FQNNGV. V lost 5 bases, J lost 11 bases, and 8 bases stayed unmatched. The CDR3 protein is CASSPAGGRAPLHF. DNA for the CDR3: TGTGCCAGCAGCCCAGCAGGGGGCAGGGCACCCCTCCACTTT.

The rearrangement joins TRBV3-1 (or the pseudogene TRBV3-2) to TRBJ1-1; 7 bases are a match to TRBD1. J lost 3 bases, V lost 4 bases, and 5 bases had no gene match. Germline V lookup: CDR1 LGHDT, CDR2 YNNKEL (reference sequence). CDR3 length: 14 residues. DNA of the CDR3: TGTGCCAGCAGCCGGAGACAGGGAGACACTGAAGCTTTCTTT. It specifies CASSRRQGDTEAFF.

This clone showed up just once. The CDR3 coding sequence is TGTGCCAGCAGCTTAGGAGGGATGAGGAATTCACCCCTCCACTTT. Encoded protein: CASSLGGMRNSPLHF. The chain has TRBV7-6 and TRBJ1-6, with D hard to call. V was pared by 1 base and J by 7 bases, with 11 bases between. The CDR3 length is 15 residues. Germline-derived CDR1 and CDR2 are SGHVS and FNYEAQ.

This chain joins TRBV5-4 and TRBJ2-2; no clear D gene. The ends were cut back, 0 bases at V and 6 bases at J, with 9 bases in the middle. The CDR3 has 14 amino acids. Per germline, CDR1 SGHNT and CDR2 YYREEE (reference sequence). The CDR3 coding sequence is TGTGCCAGCAGCTTGGAAGCTCTAGCCGGGGAGCTGTTTTTT. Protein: CASSLEALAGELFF.

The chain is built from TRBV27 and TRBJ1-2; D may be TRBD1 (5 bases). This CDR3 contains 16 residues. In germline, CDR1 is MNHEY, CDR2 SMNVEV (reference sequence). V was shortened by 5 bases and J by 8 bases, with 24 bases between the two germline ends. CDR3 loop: CASSPHQSIGADGYTF. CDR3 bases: TGTGCCAGCAGTCCTCACCAATCTATTGGGGCCGACGGCTACACCTTC.

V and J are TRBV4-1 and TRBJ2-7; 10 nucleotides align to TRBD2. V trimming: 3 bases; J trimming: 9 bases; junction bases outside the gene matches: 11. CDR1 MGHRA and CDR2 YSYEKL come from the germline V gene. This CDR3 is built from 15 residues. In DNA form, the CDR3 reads TGCGCCAGCAGCCACTTCGTCCAGCGGGAGGGGGGGCAGTACTTC. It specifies CASSHFVQREGGQYF.

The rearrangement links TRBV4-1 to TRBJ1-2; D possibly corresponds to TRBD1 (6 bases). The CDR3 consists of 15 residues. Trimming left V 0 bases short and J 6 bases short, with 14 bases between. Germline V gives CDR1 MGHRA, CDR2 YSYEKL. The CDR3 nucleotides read TGCGCCAGCAGCCAAGATCATCACAGGGCGAATGGCTACACCTTC. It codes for CASSQDHHRANGYTF.

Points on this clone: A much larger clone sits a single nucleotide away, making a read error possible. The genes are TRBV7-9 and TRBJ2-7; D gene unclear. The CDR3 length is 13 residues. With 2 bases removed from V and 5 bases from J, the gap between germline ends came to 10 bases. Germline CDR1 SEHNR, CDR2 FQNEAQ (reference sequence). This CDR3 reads CASSLLDGNEQYF. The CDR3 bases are TGTGCCAGCAGCTTACTAGACGGCAACGAGCAGTACTTC.

The CDR3 here is CASRSGTGGEGQPQHF. The CDR3, as DNA: TGTGCCAGCAGATCCGGGACAGGGGGCGAAGGACAGCCCCAGCATTTT. V is TRBV2 and J is TRBJ1-5; TRBD1 matches at 12 bases. The ends lost 6 bases at V and 7 bases at J; junction bases unmatched: 10. Per germline, CDR1 SNHLY and CDR2 FYNNEI. The CDR3 consists of 16 residues.

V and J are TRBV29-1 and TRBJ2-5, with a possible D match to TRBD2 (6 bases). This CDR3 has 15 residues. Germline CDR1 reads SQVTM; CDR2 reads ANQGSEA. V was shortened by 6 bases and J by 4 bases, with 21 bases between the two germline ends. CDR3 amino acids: CSVRYGASARETQYF. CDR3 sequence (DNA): TGCAGCGTACGATATGGGGCTAGCGCCAGAGAGACCCAGTACTTC.

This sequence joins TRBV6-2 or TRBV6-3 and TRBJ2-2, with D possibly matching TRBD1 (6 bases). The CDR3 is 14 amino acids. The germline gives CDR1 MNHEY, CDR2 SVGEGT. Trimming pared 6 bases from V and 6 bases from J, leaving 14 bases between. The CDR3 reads CASSRSSGAGELFF. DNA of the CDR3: TGTGCCAGCAGCCGATCATCAGGGGCCGGGGAGCTGTTTTTT.

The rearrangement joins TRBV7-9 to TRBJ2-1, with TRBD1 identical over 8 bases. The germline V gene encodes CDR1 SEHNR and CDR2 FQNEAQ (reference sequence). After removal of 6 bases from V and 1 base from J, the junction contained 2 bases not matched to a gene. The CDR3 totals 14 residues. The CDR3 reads CASSRDRSYNEQFF. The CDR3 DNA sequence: TGTGCCAGCAGTCGGGACAGGTCCTACAATGAGCAGTTCTTC.

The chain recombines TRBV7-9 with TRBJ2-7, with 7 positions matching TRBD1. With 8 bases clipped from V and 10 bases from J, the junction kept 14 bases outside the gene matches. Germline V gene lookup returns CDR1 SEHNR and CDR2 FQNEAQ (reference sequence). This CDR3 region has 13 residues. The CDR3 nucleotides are TGTGCCAGCCGAGAGGGGACAGCCGAGGTACAGTACTTC. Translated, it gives CASREGTAEVQYF.

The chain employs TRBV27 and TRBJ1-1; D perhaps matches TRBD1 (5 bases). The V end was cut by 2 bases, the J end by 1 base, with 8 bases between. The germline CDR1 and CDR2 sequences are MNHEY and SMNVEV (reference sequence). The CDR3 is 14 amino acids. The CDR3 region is CASSLQGGNTEAFF. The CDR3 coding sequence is TGTGCCAGCAGTTTACAGGGCGGGAACACTGAAGCTTTCTTT.

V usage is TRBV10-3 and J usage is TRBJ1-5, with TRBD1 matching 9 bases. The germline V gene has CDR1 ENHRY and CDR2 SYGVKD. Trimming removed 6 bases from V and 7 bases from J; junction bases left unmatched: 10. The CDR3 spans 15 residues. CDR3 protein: CAISTGTGSGQPQHF. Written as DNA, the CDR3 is TGTGCCATCAGCACCGGGACAGGGTCCGGGCAGCCCCAGCATTTT.

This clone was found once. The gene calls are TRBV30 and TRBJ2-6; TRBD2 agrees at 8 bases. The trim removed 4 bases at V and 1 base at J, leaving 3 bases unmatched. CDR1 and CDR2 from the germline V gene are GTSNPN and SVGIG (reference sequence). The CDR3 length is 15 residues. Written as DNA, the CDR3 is TGTGCCTGGATCGGGGGGGGTTCTGGGGCCAACGTCCTGACTTTC. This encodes CAWIGGGSGANVLTF.

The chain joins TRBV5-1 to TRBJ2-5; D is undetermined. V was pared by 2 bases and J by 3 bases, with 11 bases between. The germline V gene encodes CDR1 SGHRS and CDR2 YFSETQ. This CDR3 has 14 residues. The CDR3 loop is CASSLGWAEETQYF. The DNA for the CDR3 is TGCGCCAGCAGCTTAGGTTGGGCAGAAGAGACCCAGTACTTC.

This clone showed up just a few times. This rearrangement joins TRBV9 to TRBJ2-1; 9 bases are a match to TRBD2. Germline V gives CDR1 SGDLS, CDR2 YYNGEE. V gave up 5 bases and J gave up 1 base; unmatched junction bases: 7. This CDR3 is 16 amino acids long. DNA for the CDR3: TGTGCCAGCAGTGGTAGCGGGAGTGGATCCTACAATGAGCAGTTCTTC. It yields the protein CASSGSGSGSYNEQFF.

The CDR3 nucleotides are TGTGCCAGTAGCCTGAGGACTTCTGACAATGAGCAGTTCTTC. Residues: CASSLRTSDNEQFF. V is TRBV19 and J is TRBJ2-1; a weak D match, TRBD2 (5 bases). This CDR3 comprises 14 residues. From germline, CDR1 is LNHDA and CDR2 SQIVND (reference sequence). Trimming took 6 bases from V and 5 from J, leaving 14 bases between them. The full variable domain, in which reference TRBV19 and TRBJ2-1 provide the parts outside the CDR3, is DGGITQSPKYLFRKEGQNVTLSCEQNLNHDAMYWYRQDPGQGLRLIYYSQIVNDFQKGDIAEGYSVSREKKESFPLTVTSAQKNPTAFYLCASSLRTSDNEQFFGPGTRLTVL.

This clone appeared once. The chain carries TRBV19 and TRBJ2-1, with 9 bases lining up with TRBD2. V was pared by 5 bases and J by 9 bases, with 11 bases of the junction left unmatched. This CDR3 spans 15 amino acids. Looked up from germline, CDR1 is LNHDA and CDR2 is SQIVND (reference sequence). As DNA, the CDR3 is TGTGCCAGTAGTGCCCCGGGCGGGAGGGCCGGTGAGCAGTTCTTC. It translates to CASSAPGGRAGEQFF.